This TCR beta chain was observed in a study of T cells after yellow fever vaccination (dated by TCRdb to the late 2010s). Context from the whole study: The SMART-Seq v4 Ultra Low Input RNA kit was used to prepare libraries from fractions with low cell numbers. To follow T-cell clones before and after both primary and booster YFV17D yellow fever vaccination, bulk TCR alpha and beta repertoires underwent longitudinal sequencing. The cohort comprised two healthy male donors, one aged 18 to 30 and one aged 30 to 40 years. Blood was collected at multiple timepoints before and after primary and secondary immunization, and bulk PBMC replicates and cell subsets were isolated.

According to the study, the label for this sample's treatment or condition signals: live attenuated yellow fever vaccine strain. A standard Ficoll-Paque protocol was used to isolate PBMCs from peripheral blood. CD4 and CD8 T-cell fractions were isolated with Dynabeads CD4 and CD8 positive selection kits. TriZol was used to extract RNA from bulk PBMCs, from CD4 and CD8 fractions, and from dextramer-positive and dextramer-negative fractions. Measured from the cysteine to the phenylalanine, the CDR3 is 14 residues long. Of all the DNA, just the CDR3 is kept, 42 bases in frame from base 1. CDR1 and CDR2 are read off the germline V gene (reference sequence) as DFQATT and SNEGSKA. V lost 6 bases and J lost 0 bases; the stretch between them is 11 bases long. This clonotype was found a few times. Its target antigen remains unknown. Base qualities are not recorded, but no much larger clone differs from it by a single base.

Study-wide findings and limitations: After the booster, most clones that had expanded after primary vaccination were detected again (nearly 98% of CD4 and around 88% of CD8), suggesting broad maintenance of memory. Compared with the primary T-cell response, the secondary T-cell response was weaker but faster, peaking on day 5 rather than day 15. Computational filtering was needed because FACS-sorted repertoires could contain abundant contaminating clonotypes from the bulk population. A small fraction of clonotypes appeared in both the CD4 and CD8 compartments, likely as a result of convergent recombination. Because the study included only two donors, the extent to which the findings can be generalized is limited.

TCRdb shows the sequencer as Illumina NovaSeq 6000. TCR cDNA was made using 5'RACE template switching, a step that added a universal primer site and unique molecular identifiers. cDNA synthesis was primed from both the TCR alpha and TCR beta constant segments. Library amplification used two PCR steps, and the second PCR step added sample barcodes and sequencing adapters. Libraries were sequenced on Illumina HiSeq 2500 (2x100 bp) or NovaSeq (2x150 bp). The authors' pipeline ran thus. MIGEC handled demultiplexing of reads and collapsing into UMI consensus sequences, while MiXCR performed V(D)J alignment. Vaccine-responding clonotypes were identified with edgeR using replicate PBMC samples, with FDR below 0.01 and a log2 fold change above 5 up to day 15 being required. Each bulk clonotype received a CD4 or CD8 identity based on whether the sequenced CD4 or CD8 repertoire contained that clonotype at higher abundance. The raw public reads went through TCRdb reprocessing: fastp at Q25, MiXCR clone calling, in-frame beta chains kept. Here each entry gathers all rows of one CDR3 protein and keeps the most common genes and DNA. TCRdb assigned the V and J calls; the authors' analysis was not used. The sample data list some 300,000 distinct CDR3 sequences, and approximately 10% of these were observed just once. The ten most abundant clones make up approximately 3.5% of the sample.

This sequence uses TRBV20-1 and TRBJ2-2, with the identity of the D gene unclear. The sequenced sample was CD4+ T cells sorted from PBMCs, obtained 5 days after the yellow fever booster vaccination. The TCR sequence derives from a man aged 18 to 30 who received the YFV17D yellow fever vaccine. The nucleotide sequence is TGCAGTGCCAGTAGCAGAACGAACACCGGGGAGCTGTTTTTT. This gives the protein CSASSRTNTGELFF.